The entry below describes one T cell receptor (beta chain). Its antigen is currently unknown. Sequencing was performed with immunoSEQ multiplex PCR; in TCRdb, only in-frame clones are kept and a portion is missing. The sample yields roughly 30,000 clones, 80% seen once. This record belongs to a study of early stage breast cancer tumors. General study results and limits: Functional markers like CD4, CD8 and FOXP3 were missed in bulk sequencing.

The CDR3 has 14 amino acids. Trimming removed 4 bases from V and 8 bases from J; junction bases left unmatched: 5. CDR1 and CDR2 (germline): SGHAT, FQNNGV. The sequence was obtained from a person between 60 and 69 years old with breast cancer. V and J are TRBV11-2 and TRBJ2-1; 10 bases are shared with TRBD1. The sequenced sample was blood. The CDR3 loop reads CASSSSTGGDEQFF. CDR3 coding DNA: TGTGCCAGCAGCTCGTCGACAGGGGGCGATGAGCAGTTCTTC.